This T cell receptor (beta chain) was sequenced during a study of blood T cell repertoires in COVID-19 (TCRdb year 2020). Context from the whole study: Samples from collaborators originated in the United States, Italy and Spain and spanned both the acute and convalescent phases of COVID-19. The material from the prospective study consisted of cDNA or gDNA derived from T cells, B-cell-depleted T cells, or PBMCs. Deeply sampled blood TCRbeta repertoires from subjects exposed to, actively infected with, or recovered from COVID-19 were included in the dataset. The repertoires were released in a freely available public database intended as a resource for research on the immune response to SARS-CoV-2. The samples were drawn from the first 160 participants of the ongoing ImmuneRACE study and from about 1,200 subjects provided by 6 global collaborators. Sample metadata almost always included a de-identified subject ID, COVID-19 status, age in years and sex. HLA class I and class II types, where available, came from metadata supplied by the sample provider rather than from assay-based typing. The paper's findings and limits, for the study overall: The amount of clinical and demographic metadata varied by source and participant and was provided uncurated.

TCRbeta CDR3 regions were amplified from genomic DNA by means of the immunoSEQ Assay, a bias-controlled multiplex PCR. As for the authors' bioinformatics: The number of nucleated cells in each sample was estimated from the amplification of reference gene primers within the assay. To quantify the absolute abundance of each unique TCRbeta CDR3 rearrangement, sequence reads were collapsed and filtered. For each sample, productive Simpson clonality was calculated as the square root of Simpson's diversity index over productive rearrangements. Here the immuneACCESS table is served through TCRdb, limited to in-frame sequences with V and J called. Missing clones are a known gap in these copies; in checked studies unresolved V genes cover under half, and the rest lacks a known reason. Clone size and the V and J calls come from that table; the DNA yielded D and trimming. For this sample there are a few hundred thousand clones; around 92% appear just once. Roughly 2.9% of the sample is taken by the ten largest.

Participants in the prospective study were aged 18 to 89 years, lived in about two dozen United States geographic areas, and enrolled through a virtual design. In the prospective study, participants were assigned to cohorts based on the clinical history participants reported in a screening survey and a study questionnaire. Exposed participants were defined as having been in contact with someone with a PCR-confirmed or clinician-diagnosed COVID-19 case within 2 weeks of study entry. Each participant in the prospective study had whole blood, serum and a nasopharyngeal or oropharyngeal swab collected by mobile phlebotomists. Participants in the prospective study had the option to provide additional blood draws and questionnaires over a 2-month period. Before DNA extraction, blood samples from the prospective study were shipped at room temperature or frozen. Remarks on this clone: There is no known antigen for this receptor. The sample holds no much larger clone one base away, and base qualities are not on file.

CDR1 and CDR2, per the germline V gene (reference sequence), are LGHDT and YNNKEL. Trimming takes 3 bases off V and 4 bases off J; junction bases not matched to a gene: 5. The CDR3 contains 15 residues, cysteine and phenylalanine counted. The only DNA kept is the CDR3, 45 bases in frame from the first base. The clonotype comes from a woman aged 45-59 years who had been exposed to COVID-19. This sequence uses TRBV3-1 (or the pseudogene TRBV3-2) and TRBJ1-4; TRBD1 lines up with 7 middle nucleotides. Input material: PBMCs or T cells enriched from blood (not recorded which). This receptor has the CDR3 CASSHSGTVNEKLFF. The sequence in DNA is TGTGCCAGCAGCCATAGCGGGACAGTTAATGAAAAACTGTTTTTT.